Listed below are T cell receptor beta chains from one sample, sequenced in a study of T cells in localized non-small cell lung cancer. TCRdb keeps only in-frame clones here, not all; method: immunoSEQ multiplex PCR. The table lists around 96,000 clones, approximately 91% of them singletons. The material was PBMCs, obtained before any cancer treatment. These receptor sequences come from a woman aged 35 to 75 with stage II squamous cell lung carcinoma. CDR3s include the opening cysteine and the closing phenylalanine or tryptophan. Each record gives: D gene, J gene, V gene, clone size, CDR3 protein, CDR3 DNA. A D gene is named only where the DNA matches it firmly. For some rows the clone size is stated as once, few or many, or as a class when expanded; others skip it.

- | TRBJ2-5 | TRBV7-2 | - | CASSEGGTTRETQYF | TGTGCCAGCAGCGAAGGGGGGACTACGCGAGAGACCCAGTACTTC
- | TRBJ2-7 | TRBV6-5 | - | CASSYSRDSRGEQYF | TGTGCCAGCAGTTACTCGCGCGACTCGCGGGGCGAGCAGTACTTC
- | TRBJ2-1 | TRBV6-5 | - | CASSYMAEQFF | TGTGCCAGCAGTTACATGGCAGAGCAGTTCTTC
- | TRBJ2-7 | TRBV7-6 | - | CASSLAEGHSYEQYF | TGTGCCAGCAGCTTAGCCGAGGGACATTCCTACGAGCAGTACTTC
- | TRBJ1-2 | TRBV29-1 | - | CSGRGGRRVYGYTF | TGCAGCGGCCGGGGGGGGAGACGGGTCTATGGCTACACCTTC
TRBD2 | TRBJ2-1 | TRBV30 | - | CAWRYLLAAEQFF | TGTGCCTGGAGATACTTACTAGCGGCTGAGCAGTTCTTC
TRBD2 | TRBJ2-5 | TRBV6-1 | - | CASSGPSGGVRETQYF | TGTGCCAGCAGTGGACCTAGCGGGGGCGTCCGGGAGACCCAGTACTTC
- | TRBJ1-2 | TRBV7-2 | - | CASSLSGGLGNYGYTF | TGTGCCAGCAGCTTATCGGGCGGACTCGGAAACTATGGCTACACCTTC
- | TRBJ2-1 | TRBV7-9 | - | CASSSGASGLYNEQFF | TGTGCCAGCAGCTCAGGGGCTAGCGGCTTGTACAATGAGCAGTTCTTC
- | TRBJ2-3 | TRBV6-1 | once | CASSEVDTQYF | TGTGCCAGCAGTGAAGTCGATACGCAGTATTTT
- | TRBJ1-1 | TRBV7-7 | - | CASSSPLAYPADTEAFF | TGTGCCAGCAGCTCCCCCTTGGCCTATCCTGCGGACACTGAAGCTTTCTTT
- | TRBJ2-7 | TRBV7-8 | - | CASSLSSAWQRYEQYF | TGTGCCAGCAGCTTATCATCGGCCTGGCAGAGGTACGAGCAGTACTTC
- | TRBJ2-6 | TRBV30 | - | CACAMGGANVLTF | TGTGCCTGTGCGATGGGGGGTGCCAACGTCCTGACTTTC
- | TRBJ2-7 | TRBV19 | - | CASSIPGEASYEQYF | TGTGCCAGTAGTATCCCGGGAGAAGCCTCCTACGAGCAGTACTTC
- | TRBJ1-5 | TRBV28 | - | CASSLGHQPQHF | TGTGCCAGCAGTTTGGGGCACCAGCCCCAGCATTTT
- | TRBJ2-3 | TRBV2 | - | CASSLGHPLTDTQYF | TGTGCCAGCAGTCTGGGACACCCGCTCACAGATACGCAGTATTTT
- | TRBJ1-5 | TRBV6-5 | once | CAAARSGMSNQPQHF | TGTGCCGCCGCTCGTTCAGGGATGAGCAATCAGCCCCAGCATTTT
- | TRBJ1-4 | TRBV18 | few | CASSPFAGAGNEKLFF | TGTGCCAGCTCACCATTCGCGGGGGCGGGGAATGAAAAACTGTTTTTT
- | TRBJ1-5 | TRBV18 | - | CASSASEGLNQPQHF | TGTGCCAGCTCAGCGTCAGAGGGCTTGAATCAGCCCCAGCATTTT
- | TRBJ2-7 | TRBV30 | - | CASLTQGGAYEQYF | TGTGCCTCGCTCACCCAGGGGGGGGCCTACGAGCAGTACTTC
TRBD2 | TRBJ2-7 | TRBV5-4 | - | CASSLELAREQYF | TGTGCCAGCAGCTTGGAACTAGCGAGGGAGCAGTACTTC
- | TRBJ2-1 | TRBV7-8 | - | CASSSDHNEQFF | TGTGCCAGCAGCTCTGACCACAATGAGCAGTTCTTC
TRBD1 | TRBJ1-1 | TRBV11-1 | - | CASSWGQGNTEAFF | TGTGCCAGCAGCTGGGGACAGGGAAACACTGAAGCTTTCTTT
- | TRBJ1-2 | TRBV25-1 | - | CASSSEGYTF | TGTGCCAGCAGCTCGGAGGGCTACACCTTC
- | TRBJ1-5 | TRBV30 | - | CAWNNNSNQPQHF | TGTGCCTGGAACAATAATAGCAATCAGCCCCAGCATTTT
- | TRBJ2-7 | TRBV25-1 | - | CASQGYEQYF | TGTGCCAGCCAGGGGTACGAGCAGTACTTC
- | TRBJ2-7 | TRBV29-1 | - | CSVVGYDPYEQYF | TGCAGCGTTGTAGGGTATGATCCCTACGAGCAGTACTTC
- | TRBJ1-1 | TRBV4-1 | - | CASSQGHGGRGMNTEAFF | TGCGCCAGCAGCCAAGGACACGGAGGGCGGGGTATGAACACTGAAGCTTTTTTT
- | TRBJ1-1 | TRBV5-1 | - | CASSSVGGPTEAFF | TGCGCCAGCAGCTCCGTAGGGGGACCCACTGAAGCTTTCTTT
TRBD1 | TRBJ1-6 | TRBV5-1 | - | CASSLPGPGQGIGSPLHF | TGCGCCAGCAGCTTACCTGGCCCGGGACAGGGGATCGGTTCACCCCTCCACTTT